The 27 T cell receptor beta chains below were found in one sample sequenced in a study of blood T cell repertoires in COVID-19. The protocol was immunoSEQ multiplex PCR, while the TCRdb copy is restricted to in-frame clones and leaves out a portion. The sample lists approximately 500,000 clones, approximately 83% seen once, with 3% to 3.5% in the top ten. The sequenced sample consisted of peripheral blood. All receptors derive from a human donor in a cohort sampled during active COVID-19.

This clone was observed a handful of times. The rearrangement uses TRBV19 and TRBJ2-7; 7 bases are shared with TRBD2. CDR3 length equals 17 residues. J was trimmed by 2 bases and V by 2 bases; bases with no gene match: 12. Germline CDR1 and CDR2: LNHDA and SQIVND (reference sequence). CDR3 in amino acids: CASSIRGGGPTPYEQYF. The DNA for the CDR3 is TGTGCCAGTAGTATAAGGGGCGGGGGTCCGACCCCCTACGAGCAGTACTTC.

The gene calls are TRBV6-5 and TRBJ2-3; D possibly corresponds to TRBD1 (6 bases). Trimming left V 3 bases short and J 0 bases short, with 13 bases between. The CDR3 spans 16 residues. CDR1 MNHEY and CDR2 SVGAGI come from the germline V gene. The DNA for the CDR3 is TGTGCCAGCAGTTATTACCGGGACACGAGCACAGATACGCAGTATTTT. It encodes CASSYYRDTSTDTQYF.

The rearrangement joins TRBV19 to TRBJ2-2; D might be TRBD2 (6 bases). The CDR3 extends over 14 amino acids. Germline CDR1 LNHDA, CDR2 SQIVND (reference sequence). The ends were cut back, 5 bases at V and 6 bases at J, with 13 bases in the middle. DNA of the CDR3: TGTGCCAGTAGTGGGCGACTAGTGGCCGGGGAGCTGTTTTTT. This encodes CASSGRLVAGELFF.

The V call is TRBV7-9, the J call TRBJ2-2, with D hard to call. The germline V and J ends were trimmed by 1 base and 6 bases, with 9 bases remaining between them. There are 14 residues in the CDR3. The germline CDR1 and CDR2 sequences are SEHNR and FQNEAQ (reference sequence). The DNA for the CDR3 is TGTGCCAGCAGCTTAGACGCACGGTCCGGGGAGCTGTTTTTT. Its translation: CASSLDARSGELFF.

This sequence joins TRBV6-2 or TRBV6-3 and TRBJ1-1; TRBD1 matches at 7 bases. J was trimmed by 7 bases and V by 5 bases; bases with no gene match: 4. Germline CDR1 and CDR2: MNHEY and SVGEGT. The CDR3 covers 12 residues. CDR3 DNA: TGTGCCAGCAGTAAATACAGGGGTGAAGCTTTCTTT. Its translation: CASSKYRGEAFF.

The rearrangement joins TRBV5-8 to TRBJ1-1; D perhaps matches TRBD1 (5 bases). The V gene's germline CDR1 is SGHTS and CDR2 YDEGEE. The CDR3 has 14 residues. Trimming took off 4 bases at V and 5 bases at J, with 15 bases between the two ends. The CDR3, as DNA: TGTGCCAGCAGCCCGGTTTACGGGGGAACTGAAGCTTTCTTT. Its protein product is CASSPVYGGTEAFF.

This clone showed up just a few times. Other DNA variants within this sample encode the same CDR3. J is TRBJ2-7 and V is TRBV5-1; a weak D match, TRBD1 (5 bases). Germline-derived CDR1 and CDR2 are SGHRS and YFSETQ. The CDR3 consists of 11 residues. V was trimmed by 0 bases and J by 9 bases, leaving 7 bases between them. Here the CDR3 DNA reads TGCGCCAGCAGCTTGGGGGGCGGGCAGTACTTC. Translated, it gives CASSLGGGQYF. The whole variable domain, remainder taken from reference TRBV5-1 and TRBJ2-7, is KAGVTQTPRYLIKTRGQQVTLSCSPISGHRSVSWYQQTPGQGLQFLFEYFSETQRNKGNFPGRFSGRQFSNSRSEMNVSTLELGDSALYLCASSLGGGQYFGPGTRLTVT.

The chain employs TRBV19 and TRBJ2-3; D gene uncertain. The CDR3 consists of 16 residues. V lost 6 bases to trimming and J lost 2 bases, with 18 bases between them. CDR1 and CDR2 (germline): LNHDA, SQIVND (reference sequence). CDR3 coding DNA: TGTGCCAGTAGCACCTCTAGGCGCCTATACACAGATACGCAGTATTTT. Protein: CASSTSRRLYTDTQYF. The whole variable domain, filled in from reference TRBV19 and TRBJ2-3, reads DGGITQSPKYLFRKEGQNVTLSCEQNLNHDAMYWYRQDPGQGLRLIYYSQIVNDFQKGDIAEGYSVSREKKESFPLTVTSAQKNPTAFYLCASSTSRRLYTDTQYFGPGTRLTVL.

In regard to this clone: The sample has other DNA sequences that encode this CDR3 too. This chain uses TRBV30 with TRBJ1-5, with TRBD1 matching over 7 bases. V lost 3 bases, J lost 5 bases, and 1 base stayed unmatched. CDR1 and CDR2 from the germline V gene are GTSNPN and SVGIG (reference sequence). The length of the CDR3 is 12 residues. The CDR3 DNA reads as TGTGCCTGGAGAGGACAGGATCAGCCCCAGCATTTT. It specifies CAWRGQDQPQHF.

The genes are TRBV27 and TRBJ2-1; weak D call: TRBD1 (5 bases). CDR1 and CDR2 from the germline V gene are MNHEY and SMNVEV (reference sequence). This CDR3 is built from 13 residues. V gave up 4 bases and J gave up 9 bases, with 13 bases separating them. The CDR3 sequence is CASSSRDRGEQFF. CDR3 coding DNA: TGTGCCAGCAGTTCAAGGGATAGGGGTGAGCAGTTCTTC.

The CDR3 bases are TGCGCCAGCAGCTTTACAGGGGGGGCCTATGGCTACACCTTC. The encoded protein is CASSFTGGAYGYTF. The chain recombines TRBV5-1 with TRBJ1-2; 8 bases fit TRBD1. Germline CDR1 and CDR2: SGHRS and YFSETQ. The CDR3 covers 14 residues. V was pared by 2 bases and J by 4 bases, with 4 bases of the junction left unmatched.

This rearrangement joins TRBV19 to TRBJ2-7; D not resolved. Germline CDR1 and CDR2: LNHDA and SQIVND (reference sequence). CDR3 length: 13 residues. V gave up 0 bases and J gave up 2 bases, with 5 bases separating them. CDR3 DNA: TGTGCCAGTAGTATAGAGGCGGCCTACGAGCAGTACTTC. The encoded protein is CASSIEAAYEQYF.

The CDR3 spells CAFGQGNTGELFF. The CDR3 DNA reads TGTGCCTTTGGACAGGGGAACACCGGGGAGCTGTTTTTT. The J gene is TRBJ2-2, the V gene TRBV30; 8 positions match TRBD1. CDR1 and CDR2 (germline): GTSNPN, SVGIG (reference sequence). Germline trimming cut 7 bases from V and 1 base from J; bases unmatched to any gene: 2. This CDR3 contains 13 residues.

Remarks on this clone: Other DNA variants within this sample encode the same CDR3. The rearrangement links TRBV30 to TRBJ1-1; no firm D call. Germline CDR1 reads GTSNPN; CDR2 reads SVGIG (reference sequence). This CDR3 is built from 13 residues. Trimming shortened V by 0 bases and J by 1 base, and 6 bases separated the two germline ends. As DNA, the CDR3 is TGTGCCTGGAGTGTACGCGGGAACACTGAAGCTTTCTTT. Encoded protein: CAWSVRGNTEAFF. Full variable domain (remainder filled in from reference TRBV30 and TRBJ1-1): SQTIHQWPATLVQPVGSPLSLECTVEGTSNPNLYWYRQAAGRGLQLLFYSVGIGQISSEVPQNLSASRPQDRQFILSSKKLLLSDSGFYLCAWSVRGNTEAFFGQGTRLTVV.

This rearrangement joins TRBV11-2 to TRBJ1-3, with D possibly TRBD1 on 5 matching bases. This CDR3 is built from 17 residues. CDR1 is SGHAT, CDR2 FQNNGV, per germline. Trimming took off 1 base at V and 0 bases at J, with 13 bases between the two ends. The CDR3, as DNA: TGTGCCAGCAGCTTAGCTTCGGGACTTTACTCTGGAAACACCATATATTTT. Translation: CASSLASGLYSGNTIYF. The full variable domain, its missing parts supplied by reference TRBV11-2 and TRBJ1-3, is EAGVAQSPRYKIIEKRQSVAFWCNPISGHATLYWYQQILGQGPKLLIQFQNNGVVDDSQLPKDRFSAERLKGVDSTLKIQPAKLEDSAVYLCASSLASGLYSGNTIYFGEGSWLTVV.

The chain recombines TRBV30 with TRBJ1-1; TRBD1 is a possible D gene (5 bases). The germline V and J ends were trimmed by 4 bases and 1 base, with 13 bases remaining between them. From germline, CDR1 is GTSNPN and CDR2 SVGIG (reference sequence). CDR3 length equals 14 residues. CDR3 amino acids: CAWTMGLQNTEAFF. CDR3 coding DNA: TGTGCCTGGACGATGGGGCTCCAGAACACTGAAGCTTTCTTT.

This chain connects TRBV7-3 to TRBJ2-1; 8 bases are a match to TRBD1. V lost 3 bases, J lost 4 bases, and 5 bases stayed unmatched. This CDR3 region has 15 residues. Germline V gene lookup returns CDR1 SGHTA and CDR2 FQGTGA. CDR3 residues: CASSFGGQDYNEQFF. Written as DNA, the CDR3 is TGTGCCAGCAGCTTCGGGGGACAGGATTACAATGAGCAGTTCTTC.

The CDR3 DNA reads as TGTGCCAGTAGTGCGATCAGGGCAGATCAGAACACTGAAGCTTTCTTT. This encodes CASSAIRADQNTEAFF. The chain employs TRBV19 and TRBJ1-1; maybe TRBD1 (5 bases). This CDR3 has 16 amino acids. V gave up 5 bases and J gave up 1 base, with 17 bases separating them. Germline V gene data show CDR1 as LNHDA and CDR2 as SQIVND (reference sequence).

The rearrangement uses TRBV6-1 and TRBJ2-1; D is uncertain. CDR1 is MNHNS, CDR2 SASEGT, per germline. V was clipped by 2 bases and J by 5 bases, with 16 bases between them. The CDR3 has 16 residues. The CDR3 DNA reads as TGTGCCAGCAGTGAATGGCAGATGGTCGTCCACAATGAGCAGTTCTTC. This translates into CASSEWQMVVHNEQFF.

The rearrangement links TRBV5-4 to TRBJ1-1, with D perhaps matching TRBD1 (5 bases). Germline CDR1 reads SGHNT; CDR2 reads YYREEE (reference sequence). The CDR3 covers 14 residues. The V end lost 4 bases, the J end lost 1 base, and 11 bases lay between the germline ends. DNA for the CDR3: TGTGCCAGCAGCGTGGGAACAGGGAACACTGAAGCTTTCTTT. Translating it yields CASSVGTGNTEAFF.

The V call is TRBV25-1, the J call TRBJ1-1; 9 nucleotides agree with TRBD1. CDR3 length equals 14 residues. V lost 3 bases, J lost 4 bases, and 3 bases stayed unmatched. Germline-derived CDR1 and CDR2 are MGHDK and SYGVNS. The DNA of the CDR3 is TGTGCCAGCAGTGATTGGACAGGGGCCACTGAAGCTTTCTTT. Residues: CASSDWTGATEAFF.

This clone was seen only once. An end of the junction differs from the germline gene, which may be a read error. The chain carries TRBV7-7 and TRBJ2-5; 10 nucleotides agree with TRBD2. Per germline, CDR1 SSHAT and CDR2 FNYEAQ (reference sequence). CDR3 length: 17 residues. CDR3 sequence (DNA): TGTGCTAGCAGCTTGGTTCCCCGGCCTAGCGGGAGAGAGACCCAGTACTTC. Its translation is CASSLVPRPSGRETQYF.

The rearrangement links TRBV28 to TRBJ2-2, with D tentatively TRBD1 (5 bases). Trimming took off 0 bases at V and 0 bases at J, with 5 bases between the two ends. Per the germline V gene, CDR1 is MDHEN and CDR2 is SYDVKM. The CDR3 contains 15 residues. This chain's CDR3 is CASSLWTANTGELFF. The CDR3 DNA is TGTGCCAGCAGTTTATGGACAGCGAACACCGGGGAGCTGTTTTTT.

This clone was observed a handful of times. The rearrangement uses TRBV7-3 and TRBJ1-6; 8 bases map to TRBD1. V dropped 5 bases and J dropped 4; count of bases not matched to a gene: 4. CDR3 length: 15 amino acids. Germline V lookup: CDR1 SGHTA, CDR2 FQGTGA. CDR3 protein: CASSLRQGYNSPLHF. CDR3 sequence (DNA): TGTGCCAGCAGCCTCCGACAGGGGTATAATTCACCCCTCCACTTT.

About this clone itself: Other DNA sequences from this sample encode an identical CDR3 as well. The genes are TRBV6-5 and TRBJ1-1; 7 nucleotides line up with TRBD1. This CDR3 region has 14 residues. The junction had 5 bases not matched to a gene; V was cut back by 6 bases and J by 1 base. Germline CDR1 reads MNHEY; CDR2 reads SVGAGI. The DNA for the CDR3 is TGTGCCAGCAGCTCAGGGACAGCGAACACTGAAGCTTTCTTT. Its translation: CASSSGTANTEAFF.

This chain uses TRBV29-1 with TRBJ2-7; 9 positions match TRBD1. After removal of 7 bases from V and 6 bases from J, the junction contained 13 bases not matched to a gene. CDR1 and CDR2 (germline): SQVTM, ANQGSEA. The CDR3 spans 14 residues. Here the CDR3 DNA reads TGCAGCGCCCGGAGGGGACAGGGCTCTCTCGAGCAGTACTTC. The encoded protein is CSARRGQGSLEQYF.

This clone appeared a few times. The chain recombines TRBV9 with TRBJ1-1; D unresolved. CDR1 is SGDLS and CDR2 is YYNGEE in the germline V gene. V gave up 4 bases and J gave up 1 base, with 17 bases separating them. CDR3 length: 16 residues. The CDR3 loop is CASSPGGWRGNTEAFF. CDR3 DNA: TGTGCCAGCAGCCCAGGTGGCTGGCGGGGGAACACTGAAGCTTTCTTT.